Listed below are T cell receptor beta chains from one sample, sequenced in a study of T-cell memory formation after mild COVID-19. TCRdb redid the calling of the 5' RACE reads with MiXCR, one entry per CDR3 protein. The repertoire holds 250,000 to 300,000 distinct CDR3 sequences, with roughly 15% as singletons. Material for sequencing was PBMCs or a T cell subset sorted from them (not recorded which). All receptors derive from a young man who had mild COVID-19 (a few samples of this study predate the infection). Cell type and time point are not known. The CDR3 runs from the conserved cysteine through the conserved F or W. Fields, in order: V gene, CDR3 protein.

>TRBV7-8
CASTPVGRGRTDTQYF
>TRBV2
CASSERMSGGTQYF
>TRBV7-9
CASSHAGGTRYYEQYF
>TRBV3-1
CASSPDRGHWGYTF
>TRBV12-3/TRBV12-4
CASSQVLANEKLFF
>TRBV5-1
CASSMSRGRDTQYF
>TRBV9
CASSVSPTVNTEAFF
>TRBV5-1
CASSFGTSGGIETQYF
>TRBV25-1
CASSEGDRGYNEQFF
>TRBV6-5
CASRRTLVGSYEQYF
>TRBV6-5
CASSLTLQGNTEAFF
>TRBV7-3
CASSPGQYTGELFF
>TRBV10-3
CAISESTRHPWIEKLFF
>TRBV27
CASSFGTGTEAFF
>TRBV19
CASSIVWLAGGQETQYF
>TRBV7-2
CASSPGRGGQDTQYF
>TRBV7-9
CASSNPGTAYEQYF